This paragraph reports one TCR beta chain. The data were produced by immunoSEQ multiplex PCR, yet TCRdb's version contains in-frame clones alone and is incomplete. Of about 130,000 clones in the sample, just under 95% were seen once. The data stem from a study of control samples from healthy donors and cancer patients. This TCR was sampled from a man aged 55-75 years with colorectal cancer. Sequenced sample: PBMCs.

As DNA, the CDR3 is TGTGCCAGTAGTACGACCAGGGGAAGTGAAAAACTGTTTTTT. This gives the protein CASSTTRGSEKLFF. V and J are TRBV19 and TRBJ1-4, with D possibly TRBD1 on 6 matching bases. Trimming took off 4 bases at V and 7 bases at J, with 13 bases between the two ends. The CDR3 is made up of 14 amino acids. The germline V gene has CDR1 LNHDA and CDR2 SQIVND (reference sequence).